These T cell receptor beta chains were read from a single sample in a study of lung T cells in sarcoidosis with Löfgren's syndrome. MiXCR, run by TCRdb on the reads, gives a single entry per CDR3 protein. The table records roughly 19,000 distinct CDR3 sequences, less than 25% of them present only once. The material sequenced was CD4+ T cells from PBMCs. These receptors all come from a human donor with sarcoidosis (Löfgren's syndrome or another form), or a control subject (not recorded which). Each CDR3 is given with its conserved first and last residue. A D gene is named only where the DNA matches it firmly. Clone size appears in some rows only: once, few, many, or a class for an expanded clone.

d_gene,abundance,v_gene,j_gene,CDR3nt,CDR3aa
.,medium-sized,TRBV6-1,TRBJ1-2,TGTGCCAGCAGTCGGGGGTTTAACTATGGCTACACCTTC,CASSRGFNYGYTF
.,.,TRBV6-1,TRBJ1-1,TGTGCCGGTAGTGAAGGAAGGAACACTGAAGCTTTCTTT,CAGSEGRNTEAFF
.,.,TRBV28,TRBJ1-5,TGTGTCAGCAGTAACGGGAAGGGGGTCTATAGCAATCAGCCCCAGCATTTT,CVSSNGKGVYSNQPQHF
.,.,TRBV30,TRBJ1-6,TGTGCCTGGGCCCTCGGTCGAACAGCCTATAATTCACCCCTCCACTTT,CAWALGRTAYNSPLHF
.,many,TRBV11-2,TRBJ2-3,TGTGCCAGCACCGATCCGGGGGAATTCACAGATACGCAGTATTTT,CASTDPGEFTDTQYF
.,medium-sized,TRBV6-1,TRBJ2-3,TGTGCCAGCGAGGGACTTGTCACAGATACGCAGTATTTT,CASEGLVTDTQYF
.,few,TRBV5-1,TRBJ2-7,TGCGCCAGCAGCTTGGTAATCGAACCGAGGCAGGCCTACGAGCAGTACTTC,CASSLVIEPRQAYEQYF
.,many,TRBV29-1,TRBJ2-3,TGCAGCGTTGATACATTTGTAGATACGCAGTATTTT,CSVDTFVDTQYF
.,many,TRBV7-2,TRBJ1-4,TGTGCCAGCAGATTAGTGGGCAGTAATGAAAAACTGTTTTTT,CASRLVGSNEKLFF
TRBD1,many,TRBV6-1,TRBJ2-2,TGTGCCAGCAGTCAAGGACAGGGGAGGCGGGAGCTGTTTTTT,CASSQGQGRRELFF
TRBD1,.,TRBV3-1,TRBJ2-3,TGTGCCAGCAGCCAAGGTATCCCAACAGGGGGCACGGGTACGCAGTATTTT,CASSQGIPTGGTGTQYF
.,many,TRBV27,TRBJ2-3,TGTGCCAGCAGTTTACGGGGACCTGGTGGTCTAGATACGCAGTATTTT,CASSLRGPGGLDTQYF
.,many,TRBV7-9,TRBJ2-7,TGTGCCAGCAGCTTAGGAGGGGGGGCAGGAGAGCAGTACTTC,CASSLGGGAGEQYF